This T cell receptor beta chain was identified in a study of shared clonotypes between healthy human individuals. For the study at large: Each donor contributed plates that comprised three CD4 naive, three CD4 memory, two CD8 naive and one CD8 memory.

V was shortened by 0 bases and J by 1 base, with 13 bases between the two germline ends. Germline-derived CDR1 and CDR2 are SEHNR and FQNEAQ (reference sequence). The CDR3 is made up of 16 amino acids. The study ran the assay at deep level. Here immunoSEQ multiplex PCR was the method, and the copy in TCRdb shows in-frame clones only, minus some. The sample lists approximately 2.4 million clones; about 94% were seen once. Notes on this clone: The antigen remains undetermined.

Findings of the study overall: Shared clonotypes: about 4.6% naive CD4, 3.5% to 4% naive CD8, roughly 2.4% memory CD4, more than 0.3% memory CD8.

The sequenced material came from naive CD4+ T cells sorted from blood. Indicated subset: CD45RA+ positively selected. This sequence was found in a man aged 18 to 30 in good health. J is TRBJ2-7 and V is TRBV7-9; tentatively, D is TRBD2 (6 bases). CDR3 residues: CASSLAIGGLSYEQYF. The CDR3, as DNA: TGTGCCAGCAGCTTAGCGATCGGGGGACTTTCCTACGAGCAGTACTTC.